A single sample gave rise to the 19 T cell receptor beta chains below, sequenced in a study of cytomegalovirus exposure and HLA in healthy donors. Amplification used 60 Vbeta primers and 13 Jbeta primers. The method was immunoSEQ multiplex PCR; TCRdb's version includes in-frame clones alone and lacks a portion of them. The repertoire has 130,000 to 150,000 clones, 65% to 90% of them found once; the top ten carry 2.5% to 3.5%. Material: PBMCs. These receptor sequences come from a woman in her thirties in good health and CMV-seronegative.

Regarding this clone: Germline is not matched at one junction end, which may reflect a read error. V and J are TRBV7-9 and TRBJ1-1; 7 bases are shared with TRBD1. Germline V gene lookup returns CDR1 SEHNR and CDR2 FQNEAQ (reference sequence). The CDR3 runs 18 residues. The CDR3: CSSSFLPGGVGRNTEAFF. The CDR3 DNA reads TGTTCCAGCAGCTTTCTTCCAGGGGGTGTGGGCAGGAACACTGAAGCTTTCTTT.

This sequence joins TRBV6-1 and TRBJ1-2; tentative D call: TRBD1 (6 bases). The germline V gene encodes CDR1 MNHNS and CDR2 SASEGT. Trimming took 8 bases from V and 8 from J, leaving 15 bases between them. This CDR3 is 12 amino acids long. The CDR3 DNA sequence: TGTGCCAGCGAGGGGTCAGGGGAAGGCTACACCTTC. Translation gives CASEGSGEGYTF.

V is TRBV7-2 and J is TRBJ2-2; D call uncertain. V lost 1 base and J 1 base, leaving 4 bases between the germline ends. There are 14 residues in the CDR3. Germline V gene lookup returns CDR1 SGHTA and CDR2 FQGNSA. The CDR3 loop reads CASSLGLNTGELFF. The CDR3 region has the DNA TGTGCCAGCAGCTTAGGGCTGAACACCGGGGAGCTGTTTTTT.

This chain connects TRBV5-1 to TRBJ2-5, with 7 nucleotides matching TRBD1. CDR1 is SGHRS and CDR2 is YFSETQ in the germline V gene. CDR3 length equals 14 residues. The J segment lost 5 bases and the V segment lost 2 bases, leaving 6 bases of the junction unmatched. In DNA form, the CDR3 reads TGCGCCAGCAGCTTTGGCAGGGGGACCGAGACCCAGTACTTC. It specifies CASSFGRGTETQYF.

This chain connects TRBV19 to TRBJ2-1, with a tentative D call TRBD2 (7 bases). Trimming pared 1 base from V and 14 bases from J, leaving 21 bases between. The germline V gene encodes CDR1 LNHDA and CDR2 SQIVND (reference sequence). The CDR3 spans 15 residues. DNA for the CDR3: TGTGCCAGTAGTATAGTTGTCGGGGGGCGCAAGGATGAGTTCTTC. It is translated as CASSIVVGGRKDEFF.

The CDR3 bases are TGTGCCAGCAGTCAGAGGGGACAGGCGGGGCACGAGCAGTACTTC. Translating gives CASSQRGQAGHEQYF. The J gene is TRBJ2-7, the V gene TRBV27; 8 nucleotides align to TRBD1. V shed 5 bases and J 5 bases; nucleotides not matched to a gene: 11. The germline CDR1 and CDR2 sequences are MNHEY and SMNVEV (reference sequence). The CDR3 totals 15 residues.

The table lists this clone with a few counts. The chain employs TRBV6-1 and TRBJ2-3; a weak D match, TRBD1 (7 bases). The CDR3 contains 13 residues. The germline V and J ends were trimmed by 8 bases and 5 bases, with 14 bases remaining between them. CDR1 MNHNS and CDR2 SASEGT come from the germline V gene. This CDR3 is CASLRQGGDTQYF. In nucleotides, the CDR3 is TGTGCCAGCTTAAGACAGGGAGGAGATACGCAGTATTTT.

This chain connects TRBV7-2 to TRBJ1-2; TRBD1 matches 7 bases. The CDR3 is 13 amino acids. V trimming: 5 bases; J trimming: 4 bases; junction bases outside the gene matches: 4. Germline CDR1 SGHTA, CDR2 FQGNSA. The CDR3 region is CASSVRDSYGYTF. In DNA form, the CDR3 reads TGTGCCAGCAGCGTCCGGGACAGCTATGGCTACACCTTC.

The chain recombines TRBV19 with TRBJ1-1; 7 positions agree with TRBD1. Per the germline V gene, CDR1 is LNHDA and CDR2 is SQIVND (reference sequence). The CDR3 has 17 amino acids. The V gene end was trimmed by 3 bases and the J gene end by 1 base; junction bases not matched to a gene: 11. In DNA, the CDR3 is TGTGCCAGTAGTATTGGGGGGCAGGGGGAGAGGAACACTGAAGCTTTCTTT. It translates to CASSIGGQGERNTEAFF.

The chain combines TRBV27 with TRBJ1-1; D gene ambiguous. Trimming shortened V by 8 bases and J by 5 bases, and 15 bases separated the two germline ends. Looked up from germline, CDR1 is MNHEY and CDR2 is SMNVEV (reference sequence). The CDR3 consists of 13 residues. The CDR3 here is CASARAGGTEAFF. The CDR3 DNA follows: TGTGCCAGCGCCCGGGCAGGAGGAACTGAAGCTTTCTTT.

V is TRBV6-5 and J is TRBJ1-4; 7 nucleotides agree with TRBD1. Trimming at V came to 5 bases and at J to 7 bases, leaving 7 bases not matched to a gene. The germline V gene encodes CDR1 MNHEY and CDR2 SVGAGI. The CDR3 has 14 amino acids. The CDR3 region has the DNA TGTGCCAGCAGTGAAGGGGGCGCCAGTGAAAAACTGTTTTTT. This encodes CASSEGGASEKLFF.

This chain connects TRBV11-2 to TRBJ2-1; TRBD2 agrees at 12 bases. Per germline, CDR1 SGHAT and CDR2 FQNNGV. The CDR3 loop spans 16 amino acids. Trimming cost V 5 bases and J 6 bases; bases outside gene matches: 8. The CDR3 DNA follows: TGTGCCAGCAGCCCCCATCTAGCGGGAGGGTTCAATGAGCAGTTCTTC. It encodes CASSPHLAGGFNEQFF.

The chain couples TRBV5-6 to TRBJ1-5; D perhaps matches TRBD1 (6 bases). Looked up from germline, CDR1 is SGHDT and CDR2 is YYEEEE. The CDR3 extends over 16 amino acids. Trimming pared 6 bases from V and 1 base from J, leaving 17 bases between. Written as DNA, the CDR3 is TGTGCCAGCACCCTGGGGGCAGGAACAAGCAATCAGCCCCAGCATTTT. Its protein product is CASTLGAGTSNQPQHF.

V usage is TRBV5-1 and J usage is TRBJ2-2; D uncertain. Trimming removed 4 bases from V and 4 bases from J, with 8 bases in between. The CDR3 totals 13 residues. Germline V lookup: CDR1 SGHRS, CDR2 YFSETQ. CDR3 sequence (DNA): TGCGCCAGCAGCCGACGAGGCACCGGGGAGCTGTTTTTT. Translation: CASSRRGTGELFF.

This sequence joins TRBV6-1 and TRBJ1-4; TRBD1 matches 8 bases. J gave up 8 bases and V 2 bases, and 7 bases lay outside the gene matches. Germline V gene data show CDR1 as MNHNS and CDR2 as SASEGT. This CDR3 contains 15 residues. This CDR3 reads CASSEPGQVNEKLFF. The CDR3 nucleotides read TGTGCCAGCAGTGAACCGGGACAGGTTAACGAAAAACTGTTTTTT.

The chain combines TRBV9 with TRBJ2-1, with 9 bases identical to TRBD1. This CDR3 spans 16 amino acids. The V gene's germline CDR1 is SGDLS and CDR2 YYNGEE. The junction had 11 bases not matched to a gene; V was cut back by 4 bases and J by 6 bases. The CDR3 nucleotides are TGTGCCAGCAGCCTTATTGGACAGGGGAGCCTCAATGAGCAGTTCTTC. Translation gives CASSLIGQGSLNEQFF.

This sequence joins TRBV7-2 and TRBJ2-1, with 9 bases lining up with TRBD2. The germline CDR1 and CDR2 sequences are SGHTA and FQGNSA. The CDR3 covers 14 residues. The junction had 1 base not matched to a gene; V was cut back by 5 bases and J by 2 bases. CDR3 in amino acids: CASSPSGAYNEQFF. CDR3 bases: TGTGCCAGCAGCCCTAGCGGGGCCTACAATGAGCAGTTCTTC.

The genes are TRBV11-2 and TRBJ1-4, with D perhaps TRBD1 (5 bases). The CDR3 is 16 amino acids. The germline V and J ends were trimmed by 2 bases and 0 bases, with 10 bases remaining between them. Germline lookup yields CDR1 SGHAT and CDR2 FQNNGV. The DNA of the CDR3 is TGTGCCAGCAGCTTACGTCGACAGACAACTAATGAAAAACTGTTTTTT. Translated, it gives CASSLRRQTTNEKLFF.

In this sample, this clone turned up a few times. J is TRBJ1-1 and V is TRBV7-9; 12 positions agree with TRBD1. Germline assignment: CDR1 SEHNR and CDR2 FQNEAQ (reference sequence). The CDR3 runs 15 residues. Trimming took 4 bases from V and 5 from J; bases not matched to a gene: 5. CDR3 in DNA: TGTGCCAGCAGCTGGGACAGGGGGCTGGGGACTGAAGCTTTCTTT. It yields the protein CASSWDRGLGTEAFF. Complete variable domain (other parts from reference TRBV7-9 and TRBJ1-1): DTGVSQNPRHKITKRGQNVTFRCDPISEHNRLYWYRQTLGQGPEFLTYFQNEAQLEKSRLLSDRFSAERPKGSFSTLEIQRTEQGDSAMYLCASSWDRGLGTEAFFGQGTRLTVV.